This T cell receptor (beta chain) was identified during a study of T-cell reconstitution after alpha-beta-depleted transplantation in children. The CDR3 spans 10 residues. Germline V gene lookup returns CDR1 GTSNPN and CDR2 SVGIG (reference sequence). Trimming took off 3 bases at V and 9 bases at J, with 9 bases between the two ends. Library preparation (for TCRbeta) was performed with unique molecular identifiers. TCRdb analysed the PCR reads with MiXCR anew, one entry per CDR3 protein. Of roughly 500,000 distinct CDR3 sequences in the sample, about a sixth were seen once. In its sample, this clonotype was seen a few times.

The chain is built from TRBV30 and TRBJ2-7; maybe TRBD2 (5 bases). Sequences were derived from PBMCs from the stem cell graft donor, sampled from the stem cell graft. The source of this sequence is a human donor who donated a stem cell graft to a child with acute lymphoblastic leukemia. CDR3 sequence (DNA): TGTGCCTGGAGCGGGATGGGGCAGTACTTC. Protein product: CAWSGMGQYF.